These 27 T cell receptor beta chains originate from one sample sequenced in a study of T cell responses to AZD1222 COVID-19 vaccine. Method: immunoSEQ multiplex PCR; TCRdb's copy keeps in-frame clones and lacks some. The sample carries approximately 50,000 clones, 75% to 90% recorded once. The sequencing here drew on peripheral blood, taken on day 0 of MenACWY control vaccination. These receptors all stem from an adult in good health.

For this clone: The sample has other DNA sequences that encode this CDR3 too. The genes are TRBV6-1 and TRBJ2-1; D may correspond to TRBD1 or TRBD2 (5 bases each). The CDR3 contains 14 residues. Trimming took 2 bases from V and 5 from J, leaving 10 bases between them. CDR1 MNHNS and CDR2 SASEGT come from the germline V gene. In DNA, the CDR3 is TGTGCCAGCAGTGAATGGGACGGAGACAATGAGCAGTTCTTC. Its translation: CASSEWDGDNEQFF.

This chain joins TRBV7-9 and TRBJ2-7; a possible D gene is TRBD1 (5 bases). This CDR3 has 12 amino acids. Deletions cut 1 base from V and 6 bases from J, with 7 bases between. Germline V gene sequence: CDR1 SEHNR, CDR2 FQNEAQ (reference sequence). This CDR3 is CASSLVGAEQYF. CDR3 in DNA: TGTGCCAGCAGCTTAGTAGGGGCCGAGCAGTACTTC.

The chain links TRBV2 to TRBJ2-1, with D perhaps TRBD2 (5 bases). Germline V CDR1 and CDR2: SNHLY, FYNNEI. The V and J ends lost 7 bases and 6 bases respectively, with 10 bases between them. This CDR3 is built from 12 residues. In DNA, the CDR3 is TGTGCCAGCAAAGCTAGCAGCAATGAGCAGTTCTTC. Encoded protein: CASKASSNEQFF. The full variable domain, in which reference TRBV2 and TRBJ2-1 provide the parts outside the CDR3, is EPEVTQTPSHQVTQMGQEVILRCVPISNHLYFYWYRQILGQKVEFLVSFYNNEISEKSEIFDDQFSVERPDGSNFTLKIRSTKLEDSAMYFCASKASSNEQFFGPGTRLTVL.

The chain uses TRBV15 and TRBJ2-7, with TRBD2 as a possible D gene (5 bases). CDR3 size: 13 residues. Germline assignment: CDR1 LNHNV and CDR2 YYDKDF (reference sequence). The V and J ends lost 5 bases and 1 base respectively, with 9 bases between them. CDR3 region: CATSPGVSYEQYF. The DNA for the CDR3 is TGTGCCACCAGCCCCGGGGTTTCCTACGAGCAGTACTTC.

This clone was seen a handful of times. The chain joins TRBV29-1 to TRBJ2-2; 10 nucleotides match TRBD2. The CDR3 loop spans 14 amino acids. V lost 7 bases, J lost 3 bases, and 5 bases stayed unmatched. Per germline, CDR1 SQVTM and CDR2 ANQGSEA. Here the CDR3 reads CSASGTSDTGELFF. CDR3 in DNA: TGCAGCGCCTCCGGGACTAGCGACACCGGGGAGCTGTTTTTT.

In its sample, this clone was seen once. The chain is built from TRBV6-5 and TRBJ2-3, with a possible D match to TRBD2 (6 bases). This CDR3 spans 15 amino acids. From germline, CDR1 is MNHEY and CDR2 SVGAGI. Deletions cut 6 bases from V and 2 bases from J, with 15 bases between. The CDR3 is CASRASAENTDTQYF. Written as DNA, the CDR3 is TGTGCCAGCAGGGCTAGCGCCGAAAACACAGATACGCAGTATTTT.

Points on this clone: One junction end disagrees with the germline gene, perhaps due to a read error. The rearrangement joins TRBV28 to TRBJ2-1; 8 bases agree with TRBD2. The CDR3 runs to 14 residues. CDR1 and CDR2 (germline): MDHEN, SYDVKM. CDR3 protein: CASTDGRAHNEQFF. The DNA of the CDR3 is TGTGCAAGCACGGACGGGAGGGCCCACAATGAGCAGTTCTTC.

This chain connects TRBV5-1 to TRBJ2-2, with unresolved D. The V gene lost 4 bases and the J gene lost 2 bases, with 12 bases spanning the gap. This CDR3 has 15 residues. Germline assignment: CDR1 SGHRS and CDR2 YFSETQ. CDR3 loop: CASSLGWGNTGELFF. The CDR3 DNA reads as TGCGCCAGCAGCCTGGGTTGGGGTAACACCGGGGAGCTGTTTTTT.

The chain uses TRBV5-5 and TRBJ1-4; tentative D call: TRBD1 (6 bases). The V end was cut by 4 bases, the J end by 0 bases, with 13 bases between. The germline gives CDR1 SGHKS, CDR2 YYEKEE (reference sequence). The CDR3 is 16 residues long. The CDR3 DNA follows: TGTGCCAGCAGCAGGGGGGACGTCGCAACTAATGAAAAACTGTTTTTT. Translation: CASSRGDVATNEKLFF.

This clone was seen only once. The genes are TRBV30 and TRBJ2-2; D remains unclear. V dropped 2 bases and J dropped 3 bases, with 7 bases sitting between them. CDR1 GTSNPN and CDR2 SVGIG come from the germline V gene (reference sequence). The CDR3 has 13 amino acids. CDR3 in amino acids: CAWSIGDTGELFF. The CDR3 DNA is TGTGCCTGGAGTATCGGCGACACCGGGGAGCTGTTTTTT.

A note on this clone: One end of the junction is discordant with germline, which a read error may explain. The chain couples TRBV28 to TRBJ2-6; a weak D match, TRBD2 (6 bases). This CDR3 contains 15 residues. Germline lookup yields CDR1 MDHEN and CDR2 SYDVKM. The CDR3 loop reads CACSSGVSGANVLTF. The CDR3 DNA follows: TGTGCCTGCAGTTCGGGAGTTTCTGGGGCCAACGTCCTGACTTTC.

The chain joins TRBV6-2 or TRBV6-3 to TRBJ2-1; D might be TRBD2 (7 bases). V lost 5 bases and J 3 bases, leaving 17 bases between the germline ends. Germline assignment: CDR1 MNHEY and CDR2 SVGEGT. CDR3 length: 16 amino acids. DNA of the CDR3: TGTGCCAGCAGTAACGGGGGCGGGAGAAGCTACAATGAGCAGTTCTTC. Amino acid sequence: CASSNGGGRSYNEQFF.

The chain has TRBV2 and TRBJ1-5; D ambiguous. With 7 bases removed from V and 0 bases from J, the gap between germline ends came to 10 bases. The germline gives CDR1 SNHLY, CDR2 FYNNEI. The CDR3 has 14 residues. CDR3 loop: CASTADFSNQPQHF. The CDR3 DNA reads TGTGCCAGCACCGCGGACTTTAGCAATCAGCCCCAGCATTTT. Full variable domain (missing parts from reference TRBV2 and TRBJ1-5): EPEVTQTPSHQVTQMGQEVILRCVPISNHLYFYWYRQILGQKVEFLVSFYNNEISEKSEIFDDQFSVERPDGSNFTLKIRSTKLEDSAMYFCASTADFSNQPQHFGDGTRLSIL.

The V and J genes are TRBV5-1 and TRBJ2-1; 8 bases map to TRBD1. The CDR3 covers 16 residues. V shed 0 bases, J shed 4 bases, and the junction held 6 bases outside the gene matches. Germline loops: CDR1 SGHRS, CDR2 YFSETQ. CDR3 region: CASSLGRDRRYNEQFF. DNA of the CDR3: TGCGCCAGCAGCTTGGGTCGGGACAGGCGTTACAATGAGCAGTTCTTC.

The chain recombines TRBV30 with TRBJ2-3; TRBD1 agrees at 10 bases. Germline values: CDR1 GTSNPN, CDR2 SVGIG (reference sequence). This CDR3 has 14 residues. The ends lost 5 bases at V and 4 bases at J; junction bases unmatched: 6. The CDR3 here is CAWDRQGAADTQYF. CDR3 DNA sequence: TGTGCCTGGGACCGACAGGGGGCGGCAGATACGCAGTATTTT.

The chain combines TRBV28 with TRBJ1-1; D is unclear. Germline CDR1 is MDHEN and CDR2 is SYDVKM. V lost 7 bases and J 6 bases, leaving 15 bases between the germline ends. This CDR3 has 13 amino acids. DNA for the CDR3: TGTGCCAGCACCCCCGTTATGGTTCCTGAAGCTTTCTTT. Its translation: CASTPVMVPEAFF.

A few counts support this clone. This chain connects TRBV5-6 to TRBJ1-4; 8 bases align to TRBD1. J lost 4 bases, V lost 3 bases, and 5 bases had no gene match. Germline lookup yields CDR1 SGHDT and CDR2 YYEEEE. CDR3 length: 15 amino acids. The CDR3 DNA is TGTGCCAGCAGCTCACCGGGACAGGATAATGAAAAACTGTTTTTT. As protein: CASSSPGQDNEKLFF.

Here the CDR3 reads CASSKREARSGANVLTF. Here the CDR3 DNA reads TGTGCCAGCTCTAAGCGGGAGGCCCGCTCTGGGGCCAACGTCCTGACTTTC. The V gene is TRBV18, the J gene TRBJ2-6; TRBD2 aligns across 9 bases. Germline V gene data show CDR1 as KGHSH and CDR2 as LQKENI. CDR3 size: 17 residues. The J segment lost 0 bases and the V segment lost 6 bases, leaving 6 bases of the junction unmatched.

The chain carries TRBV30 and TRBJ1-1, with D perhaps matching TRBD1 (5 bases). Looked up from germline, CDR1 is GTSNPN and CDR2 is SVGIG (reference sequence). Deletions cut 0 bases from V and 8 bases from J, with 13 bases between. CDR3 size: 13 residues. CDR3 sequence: CAWSVAGIWEAFF. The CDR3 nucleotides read TGTGCCTGGAGTGTAGCAGGGATTTGGGAAGCTTTCTTT.

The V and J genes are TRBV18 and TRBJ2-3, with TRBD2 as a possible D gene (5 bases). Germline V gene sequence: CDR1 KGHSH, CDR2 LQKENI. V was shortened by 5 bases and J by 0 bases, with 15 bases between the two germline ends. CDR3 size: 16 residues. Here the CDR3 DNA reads TGTGCCAGCTCAAGTAGCGATAGAACTAGCACAGATACGCAGTATTTT. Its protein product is CASSSSDRTSTDTQYF.

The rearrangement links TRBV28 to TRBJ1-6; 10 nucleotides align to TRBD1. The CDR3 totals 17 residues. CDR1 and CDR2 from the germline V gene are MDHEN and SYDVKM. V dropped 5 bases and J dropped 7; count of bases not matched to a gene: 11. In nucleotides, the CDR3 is TGTGCCAGCAGTGCCATCCAGGGACAGGGGAAAAATTCACCCCTCCACTTT. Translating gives CASSAIQGQGKNSPLHF.

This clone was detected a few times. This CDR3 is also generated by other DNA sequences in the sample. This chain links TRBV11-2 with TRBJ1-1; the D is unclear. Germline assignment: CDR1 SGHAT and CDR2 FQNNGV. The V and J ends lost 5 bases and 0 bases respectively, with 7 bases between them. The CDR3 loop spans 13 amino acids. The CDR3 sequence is CASSPDVNTEAFF. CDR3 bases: TGTGCCAGCAGCCCGGACGTGAACACTGAAGCTTTCTTT.

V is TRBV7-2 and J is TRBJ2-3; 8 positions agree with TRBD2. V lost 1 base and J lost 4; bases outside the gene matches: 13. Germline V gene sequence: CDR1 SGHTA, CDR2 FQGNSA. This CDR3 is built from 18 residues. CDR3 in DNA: TGTGCCAGCAGCTTAGTAGGGTGGACTAGCAAGTATGCAGATACGCAGTATTTT. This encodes CASSLVGWTSKYADTQYF.

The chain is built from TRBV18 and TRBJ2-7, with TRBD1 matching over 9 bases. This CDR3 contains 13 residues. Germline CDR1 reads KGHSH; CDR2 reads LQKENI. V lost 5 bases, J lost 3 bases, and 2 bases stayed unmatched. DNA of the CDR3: TGTGCCAGCTCAAGGACAGGGGACTACGAGCAGTACTTC. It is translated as CASSRTGDYEQYF.

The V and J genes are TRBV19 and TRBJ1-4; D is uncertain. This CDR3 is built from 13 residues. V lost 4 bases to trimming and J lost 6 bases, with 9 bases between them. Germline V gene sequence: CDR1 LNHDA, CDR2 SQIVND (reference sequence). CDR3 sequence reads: CASSTRRDEKLFF. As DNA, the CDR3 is TGTGCCAGTAGTACTAGGAGGGATGAAAAACTGTTTTTT.

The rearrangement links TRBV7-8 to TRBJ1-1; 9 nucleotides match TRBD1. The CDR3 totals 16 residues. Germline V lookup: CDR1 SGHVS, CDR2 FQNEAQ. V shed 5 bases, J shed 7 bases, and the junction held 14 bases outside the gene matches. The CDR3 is CASSPHRGHSLIEAFF. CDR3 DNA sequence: TGTGCCAGCAGCCCGCACAGGGGGCATTCTCTGATTGAAGCTTTCTTT.

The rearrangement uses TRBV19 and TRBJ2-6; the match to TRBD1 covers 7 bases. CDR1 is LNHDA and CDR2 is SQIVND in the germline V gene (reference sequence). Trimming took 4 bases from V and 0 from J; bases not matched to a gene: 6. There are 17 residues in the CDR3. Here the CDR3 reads CASSTGQHASGANVLTF. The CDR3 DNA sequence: TGTGCCAGTAGTACGGGACAGCACGCCTCTGGGGCCAACGTCCTGACTTTC. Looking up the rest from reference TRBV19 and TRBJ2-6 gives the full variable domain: DGGITQSPKYLFRKEGQNVTLSCEQNLNHDAMYWYRQDPGQGLRLIYYSQIVNDFQKGDIAEGYSVSREKKESFPLTVTSAQKNPTAFYLCASSTGQHASGANVLTFGAGSRLTVL.